The rows below give T cell receptor beta chains drawn from one sample of a study of CD8+ T cells in alopecia areata. The repertoire was sequenced with immunoSEQ multiplex PCR; TCRdb's copy has only in-frame clones and lacks some. The sample holds around 100,000 clones, 70% to 90% seen once. Source: CD8+ T cells sorted from blood, taken at approximately week 30, from a patient treated with tofacitinib. Receptors originate from a human donor with alopecia areata. The CDR3 runs from the conserved cysteine through the conserved F or W. D genes are given only for firm matches. Clone size appears in some rows only: once, few, many, or a class for an expanded clone.

abundance: few
d_gene: .
j_gene: TRBJ2-3
v_gene: TRBV7-9
len: 16
CDR3aa: CASSFQTSASTDTQYF
CDR3nt: TGTGCCAGCAGCTTTCAGACTAGTGCTAGCACAGATACGCAGTATTTT

abundance: .
d_gene: .
j_gene: TRBJ1-4
v_gene: TRBV6-5
len: 16
CDR3aa: CASSYYLDTNNEKLFF
CDR3nt: TGTGCCAGCAGTTACTATCTGGACACAAATAATGAAAAACTGTTTTTT

abundance: .
d_gene: .
j_gene: TRBJ1-1
v_gene: TRBV30
len: 12
CDR3aa: CAWTFMGTEAFF
CDR3nt: TGTGCCTGGACCTTCATGGGCACTGAAGCTTTCTTT

abundance: few
d_gene: .
j_gene: TRBJ1-2
v_gene: TRBV11-2
len: 15
CDR3aa: CASSWGGGSPYGYTF
CDR3nt: TGTGCCAGCAGCTGGGGTGGGGGCAGCCCCTATGGCTACACCTTC

abundance: .
d_gene: .
j_gene: TRBJ2-4
v_gene: TRBV4-1
len: 17
CDR3aa: CASSPSGQALAKNIQYF
CDR3nt: TGCGCCAGCAGCCCCTCCGGCCAGGCTCTAGCCAAAAACATTCAGTACTTC

abundance: .
d_gene: TRBD1
j_gene: TRBJ2-7
v_gene: TRBV5-5
len: 16
CDR3aa: CASSSLVGDSQYEQYF
CDR3nt: TGTGCCAGCAGCAGCTTGGTGGGGGACAGCCAATACGAGCAGTACTTC

abundance: .
d_gene: TRBD1
j_gene: TRBJ2-3
v_gene: TRBV6-5
len: 13
CDR3aa: CASNRGFTDTQYF
CDR3nt: TGTGCCAGCAACAGGGGGTTCACAGATACGCAGTATTTT

abundance: .
d_gene: TRBD2
j_gene: TRBJ2-7
v_gene: TRBV5-4
len: 15
CDR3aa: CASSYGSGRSYEQYF
CDR3nt: TGTGCCAGCAGCTACGGTAGCGGGAGGTCCTACGAGCAGTACTTC

abundance: .
d_gene: .
j_gene: TRBJ2-1
v_gene: TRBV5-1
len: 16
CDR3aa: CASSPDNRDSYNEQFF
CDR3nt: TGCGCCAGCAGCCCGGACAACCGTGACTCCTACAATGAGCAGTTCTTC

abundance: few
d_gene: TRBD2
j_gene: TRBJ2-7
v_gene: TRBV27
len: 15
CDR3aa: CASSSQIAGGDEQYF
CDR3nt: TGTGCCAGCAGTTCCCAAATAGCGGGAGGGGACGAGCAGTACTTC

abundance: .
d_gene: TRBD2
j_gene: TRBJ2-3
v_gene: TRBV11-2
len: 16
CDR3aa: CASSFRTSCYLDTQYF
CDR3nt: TGTGCCAGCAGCTTTCGGACTAGCTGTTATTTGGATACGCAGTATTTT

abundance: .
d_gene: TRBD1
j_gene: TRBJ2-7
v_gene: TRBV7-9
len: 14
CDR3aa: CASRHGDRVYEQYF
CDR3nt: TGTGCCAGCAGACACGGGGACAGGGTATACGAGCAGTACTTC

abundance: .
d_gene: .
j_gene: TRBJ1-1
v_gene: TRBV19
len: 12
CDR3aa: CASAPGPTEAFF
CDR3nt: TGTGCCAGCGCCCCAGGCCCCACTGAAGCTTTCTTT

abundance: .
d_gene: TRBD2
j_gene: TRBJ2-1
v_gene: TRBV6-6
len: 15
CDR3aa: CASKQLAGGLNEQFF
CDR3nt: TGTGCCAGCAAACAACTAGCGGGAGGGCTCAATGAGCAGTTCTTC

abundance: few
d_gene: .
j_gene: TRBJ2-7
v_gene: TRBV29-1
len: 15
CDR3aa: CSVSNHFSSSYEQYF
CDR3nt: TGCAGCGTCTCCAACCACTTTTCGAGCTCCTACGAGCAGTACTTC

abundance: .
d_gene: .
j_gene: TRBJ2-5
v_gene: TRBV9
len: 15
CDR3aa: CASSVAFGTGETQYF
CDR3nt: TGTGCCAGCAGCGTAGCCTTCGGAACGGGAGAGACCCAGTACTTC

abundance: .
d_gene: .
j_gene: TRBJ2-1
v_gene: TRBV5-1
len: 15
CDR3aa: CASRGASVSSDEQFF
CDR3nt: TGCGCCAGCCGCGGGGCTAGTGTTTCATCTGATGAGCAGTTCTTC

abundance: .
d_gene: .
j_gene: TRBJ1-2
v_gene: TRBV6-5
len: 15
CDR3aa: CASSYSGANYYGYTF
CDR3nt: TGTGCCAGCAGTTACTCGGGGGCGAATTACTATGGCTACACCTTC

abundance: .
d_gene: .
j_gene: TRBJ2-3
v_gene: TRBV7-7
len: 13
CDR3aa: CASSLDDTDTQYF
CDR3nt: TGTGCCAGCAGCCTGGATGACACAGATACGCAGTATTTT

abundance: .
d_gene: .
j_gene: TRBJ2-1
v_gene: TRBV19
len: 14
CDR3aa: CASKPGHRYNEQFF
CDR3nt: TGTGCCAGTAAACCGGGACACCGATACAATGAGCAGTTCTTC

abundance: .
d_gene: .
j_gene: TRBJ1-2
v_gene: TRBV5-1
len: 13
CDR3aa: CASSLGTEDGYTF
CDR3nt: TGCGCCAGCAGCTTGGGGACAGAGGATGGCTACACCTTC

abundance: .
d_gene: .
j_gene: TRBJ2-7
v_gene: TRBV5-8
len: 15
CDR3aa: CASSLREGLGNEQYF
CDR3nt: TGTGCCAGCAGCTTGAGGGAAGGATTGGGAAACGAGCAGTACTTC

abundance: once
d_gene: TRBD1
j_gene: TRBJ2-7
v_gene: TRBV18
len: 14
CDR3aa: CASSLAGTDYEQYF
CDR3nt: TGTGCCAGCTCACTGGCCGGGACAGACTACGAGCAGTACTTC

abundance: .
d_gene: TRBD1
j_gene: TRBJ1-1
v_gene: TRBV5-1
len: 14
CDR3aa: CASSFGQGFTEAFF
CDR3nt: TGCGCCAGCAGCTTCGGACAGGGTTTCACTGAAGCTTTCTTT

abundance: .
d_gene: .
j_gene: TRBJ2-7
v_gene: TRBV10-3
len: 14
CDR3aa: CAISEGGQIYEQYF
CDR3nt: TGTGCCATCAGTGAGGGGGGGCAGATTTACGAGCAGTACTTC

abundance: .
d_gene: .
j_gene: TRBJ1-2
v_gene: TRBV4-1
len: 13
CDR3aa: CASSQALTYGYTF
CDR3nt: TGCGCCAGCAGCCAAGCTCTGACCTATGGCTACACCTTC

abundance: few
d_gene: .
j_gene: TRBJ2-1
v_gene: TRBV19
len: 11
CDR3aa: CATRRFDEQFF
CDR3nt: TGTGCCACCCGGCGGTTCGATGAGCAGTTCTTC

abundance: .
d_gene: .
j_gene: TRBJ2-7
v_gene: TRBV18
len: 13
CDR3aa: CASSPPIAYEQYF
CDR3nt: TGTGCCAGCTCACCCCCAATTGCCTACGAGCAGTACTTC

abundance: .
d_gene: TRBD2
j_gene: TRBJ2-1
v_gene: TRBV6-5
len: 16
CDR3aa: CASSYSLAGGHNEQFF
CDR3nt: TGTGCCAGCAGCTACAGTCTAGCGGGGGGCCACAATGAGCAGTTCTTC

abundance: .
d_gene: .
j_gene: TRBJ2-5
v_gene: TRBV5-6
len: 14
CDR3aa: CASSLTQIQETQYF
CDR3nt: TGTGCCAGCAGCTTGACTCAAATCCAAGAGACCCAGTACTTC

abundance: .
d_gene: TRBD2
j_gene: TRBJ2-7
v_gene: TRBV27
len: 15
CDR3aa: CASSPGLAGAGEQYF
CDR3nt: TGTGCCAGCAGTCCGGGACTAGCGGGAGCCGGTGAGCAGTACTTC

abundance: .
d_gene: .
j_gene: TRBJ2-7
v_gene: TRBV9
len: 13
CDR3aa: CASSAGSYHEQYF
CDR3nt: TGTGCCAGCAGCGCCGGTAGCTACCACGAGCAGTACTTC

abundance: .
d_gene: TRBD1
j_gene: TRBJ2-1
v_gene: TRBV19
len: 13
CDR3aa: CASSWTGHNEQFF
CDR3nt: TGTGCCAGTAGCTGGACAGGACACAATGAGCAGTTCTTC

abundance: once
d_gene: .
j_gene: TRBJ2-3
v_gene: TRBV11-2
len: 15
CDR3aa: CASSLLVEDTDTQYF
CDR3nt: TGTGCCAGCAGCTTACTGGTGGAAGACACAGATACGCAGTATTTT